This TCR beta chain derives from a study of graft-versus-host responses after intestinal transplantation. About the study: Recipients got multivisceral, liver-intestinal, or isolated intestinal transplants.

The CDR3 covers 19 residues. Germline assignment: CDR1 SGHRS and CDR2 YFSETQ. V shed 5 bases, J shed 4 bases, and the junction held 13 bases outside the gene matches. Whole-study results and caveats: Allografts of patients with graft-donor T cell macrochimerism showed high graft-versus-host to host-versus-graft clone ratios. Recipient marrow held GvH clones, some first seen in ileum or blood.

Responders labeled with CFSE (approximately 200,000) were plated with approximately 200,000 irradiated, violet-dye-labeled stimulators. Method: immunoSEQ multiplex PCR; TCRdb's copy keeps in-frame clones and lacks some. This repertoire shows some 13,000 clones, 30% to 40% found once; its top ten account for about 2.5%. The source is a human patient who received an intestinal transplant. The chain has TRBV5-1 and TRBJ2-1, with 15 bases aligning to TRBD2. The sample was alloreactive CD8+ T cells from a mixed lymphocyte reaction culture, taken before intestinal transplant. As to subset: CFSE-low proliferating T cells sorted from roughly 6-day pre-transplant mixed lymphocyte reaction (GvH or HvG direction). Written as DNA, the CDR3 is TGCGCCAGCAGTGCGCGACGGACTAGCGGGGGGGCCGGGTACAATGAGCAGTTCTTC. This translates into CASSARRTSGGAGYNEQFF.